This T cell receptor beta chain was found in a study of T cell repertoires in cytomegalovirus infection. Across the whole study: From public TCR beta signatures came an indication of both CMV infection and matching HLA type.

TCRdb reanalysed the reads using MiXCR and keeps one entry per CDR3 protein. The profile shows more than 150,000 distinct CDR3 sequences, about a sixth of them singletons. The V and J ends lost 6 bases and 8 bases respectively, with 22 bases between them. This CDR3 is built from 15 residues. The germline V gene has CDR1 SGHTA and CDR2 FQGNSA. The sequencing sample was made of CD8+ T cells from PBMCs. The chain is built from TRBV7-2 and TRBJ1-2; D uncertain. This TCR was sampled from a human donor in good health (CMV status not recorded). Some clones in this sample may be carry-over from other donors' samples. The CDR3 sequence is CASRQSASQTRGYTF. The CDR3 DNA reads TGTGCCAGCAGGCAGTCCGCAAGTCAGACCCGGGGCTACACCTTC.